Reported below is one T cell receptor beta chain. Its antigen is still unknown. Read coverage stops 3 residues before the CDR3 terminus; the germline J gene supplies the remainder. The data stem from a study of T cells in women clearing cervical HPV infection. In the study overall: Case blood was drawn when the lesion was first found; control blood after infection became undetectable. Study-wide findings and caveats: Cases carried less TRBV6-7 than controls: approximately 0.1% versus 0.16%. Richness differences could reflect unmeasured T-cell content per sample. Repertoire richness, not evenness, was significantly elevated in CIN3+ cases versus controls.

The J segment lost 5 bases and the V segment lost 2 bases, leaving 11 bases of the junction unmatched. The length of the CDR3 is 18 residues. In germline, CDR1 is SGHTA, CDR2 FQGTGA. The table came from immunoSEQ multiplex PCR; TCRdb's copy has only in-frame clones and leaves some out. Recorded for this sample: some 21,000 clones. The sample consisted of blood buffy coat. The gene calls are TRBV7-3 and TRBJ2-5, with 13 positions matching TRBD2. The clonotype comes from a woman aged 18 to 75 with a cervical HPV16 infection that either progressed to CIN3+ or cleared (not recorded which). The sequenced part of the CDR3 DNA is TGTGCCAGCAGCTTACAACCCAGGGGACTAGCGGGGTGGGAGACC. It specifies CASSLQPRGLAGWET. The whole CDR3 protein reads CASSLQPRGLAGWETQYF.